Below, one T cell receptor beta chain is given with its context. Its antigen is undetermined. The conserved final phenylalanine or tryptophan is absent from the CDR3, which likely points to a read error. The germline V and J ends were trimmed by 1 base and 0 bases, with 12 bases remaining between them. Germline CDR1 is SGHDN and CDR2 is FVKESK. The CDR3 runs 17 residues. The data derive from a study of shared clonotypes between healthy human individuals. Study summary: Researchers assigned three CD4 naive, three CD4 memory, two CD8 naive and one CD8 memory plate to each donor.

General study points: Sequencing depth was expected to influence donor clonotype sharing.

Deep-level assay runs were performed. The table came from immunoSEQ multiplex PCR; TCRdb's copy has only in-frame clones and leaves some out. The profile shows about 1 million clones, around 74% of them singletons. The gene calls are TRBV14 and TRBJ1-4; D possibly corresponds to TRBD1 (5 bases). Specimen: memory CD4+ T cells sorted from blood. The sample's subset: CD45RA-negative fraction. This clonotype was sampled from a man aged 18-30 years in good health. CDR3 sequence reads: CASSQGAGRATNEKLFL. The DNA of the CDR3 is TGTGCCAGCAGCCAAGGAGCAGGGAGAGCAACTAATGAAAAACTGTTTCTT.